The T cell receptor beta chain described here comes from a study of high-grade serous ovarian cancer treatment subgroups. The tumor samples were collected prior to definitive surgery or chemotherapy. The junction had 12 bases not matched to a gene; V was cut back by 3 bases and J by 17 bases. CDR1 SGHTA and CDR2 FQGNSA come from the germline V gene. The CDR3 spans 15 residues. The table came from immunoSEQ multiplex PCR; TCRdb's copy has only in-frame clones and leaves some out. The repertoire includes some 15,000 clones, about 90% of them detected once, and 5.5% to 8% sits in the top ten. This clone was seen only once.

The specimen was tumor tissue. This sequence joins TRBV7-2 and TRBJ1-6, with 11 bases fitting TRBD1. The clonotype comes from a human donor with high-grade serous ovarian cancer. The CDR3 bases are TGTGCCAGCAGCTTCAGGACAGGGGGCGCGGGTAGGGTCCACTTT. It codes for CASSFRTGGAGRVHF.